Listed below are T cell receptor beta chains from one sample, sequenced in a study of blood T cell repertoires in COVID-19. Measured with immunoSEQ multiplex PCR; TCRdb has only the in-frame clones, and not every one. The table has some 120,000 clones, around 90% seen once. Sequenced: peripheral blood. These receptors came from a human donor in a cohort sampled during active COVID-19. Both conserved end residues are part of each CDR3. The D gene is left open where the match is weak. Size is stated for part of the rows, as once, few or many counts, or as a class when the clone is expanded.

TGTGCCAGCTCACCACACCTCACAGGTATGCACGAGCAGTACTTC,CASSPHLTGMHEQYF,.,TRBV18,.,TRBJ2-7
TGTGCCAGCAGCTTTTTGGTTAGCGGGAGAACAGATACGCAGTATTTT,CASSFLVSGRTDTQYF,.,TRBV7-9,TRBD2,TRBJ2-3
TGTGCCAGCAGTTTGGGCAGTAGAGAAGCTTTCTTT,CASSLGSREAFF,.,TRBV28,.,TRBJ1-1
TGTGCCAGCATCGGTCTAGCGGGGGGGCCGAAGGATTTT,CASIGLAGGPKDF,.,TRBV2,TRBD2,TRBJ2-3
TGTGCCAGCAGTATGGACAGAGGGTTATTTCAGCCCCAGCATTTT,CASSMDRGLFQPQHF,.,TRBV6-6,.,TRBJ1-5
TGTGCCAGCAGACGAGATAGCAATCAGCCCCAGCATTTT,CASRRDSNQPQHF,.,TRBV6-5,.,TRBJ1-5
TGTGCCAGTAGTGGAGTCAGTGCGCAGACTAACTATGGCTACACCTTC,CASSGVSAQTNYGYTF,.,TRBV19,.,TRBJ1-2
TGTGCCAGCAGGCTAGCGTACGTGTCCTACAATGAGCAGTTCTTC,CASRLAYVSYNEQFF,.,TRBV2,.,TRBJ2-1
TGTGCCAGTAGCCACGGGGCTGGAAACACCATATATTTT,CASSHGAGNTIYF,.,TRBV19,.,TRBJ1-3
TGTGCCAGCGGCCGGGACAGGCAAGGTTATTTT,CASGRDRQGYF,.,TRBV6-5,TRBD1,TRBJ1-5
TGTGCCAGTAGGAAGACAGGGGAGTACGAGCAGTACTTC,CASRKTGEYEQYF,.,TRBV19,TRBD1,TRBJ2-7
TGCGCCAGCACGGAAGGGGGCGTTGGCGAAAAACTGTTTTTT,CASTEGGVGEKLFF,.,TRBV5-1,TRBD1,TRBJ1-4
TGTGCCAGTACCACCTTCCGAGCTGGAAACACCATATATTTT,CASTTFRAGNTIYF,.,TRBV19,.,TRBJ1-3
TGTGCCAGCAGCTTGGCGGGTTATTCCTTTAACACCGGGGAGCTGTTTTTT,CASSLAGYSFNTGELFF,.,TRBV5-8,.,TRBJ2-2
TGCGCCAGCAGCTCAATAGCGGGGGGATTGGGAGATACGCAGTATTTT,CASSSIAGGLGDTQYF,.,TRBV5-1,TRBD2,TRBJ2-3
TGTGCCAGCAGTTATCTGGGTAGGGGGAATCAGCCCCAGCATTTT,CASSYLGRGNQPQHF,once,TRBV6-2/TRBV6-3,.,TRBJ1-5
TGTGCCAGCAGCCATCCGGGACTAGCGGGAGGGAGGGTCGTTCATGAGCAGTTCTTC,CASSHPGLAGGRVVHEQFF,.,TRBV7-9,TRBD2,TRBJ2-1
TGTGCCAGCAGCTTAGCGTGGCAGGGGTATCAGCCCCAGCATTTT,CASSLAWQGYQPQHF,once,TRBV7-2,.,TRBJ1-5
TGTGCCAGCAGTTTTCGACTTCCGAACACTGAAGCTTTCTTT,CASSFRLPNTEAFF,.,TRBV27,.,TRBJ1-1
TGCGCCAGCAGCTTCCTGGCGGGTAGCACAGATACGCAGTATTTT,CASSFLAGSTDTQYF,.,TRBV5-1,.,TRBJ2-3